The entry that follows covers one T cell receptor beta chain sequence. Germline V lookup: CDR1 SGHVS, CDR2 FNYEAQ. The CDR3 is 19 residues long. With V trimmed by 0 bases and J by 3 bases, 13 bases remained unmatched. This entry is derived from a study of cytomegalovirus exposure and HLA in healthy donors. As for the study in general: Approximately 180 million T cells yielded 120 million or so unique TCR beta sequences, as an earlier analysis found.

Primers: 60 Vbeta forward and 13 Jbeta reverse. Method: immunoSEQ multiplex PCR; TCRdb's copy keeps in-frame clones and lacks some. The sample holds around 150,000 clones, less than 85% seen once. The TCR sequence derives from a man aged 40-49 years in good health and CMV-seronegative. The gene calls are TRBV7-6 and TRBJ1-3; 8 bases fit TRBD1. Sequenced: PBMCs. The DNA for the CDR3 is TGTGCCAGCAGCTTAGCGGGGGGACAGGCTCGGGGATTTGGAAACACCATATATTTT. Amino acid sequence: CASSLAGGQARGFGNTIYF. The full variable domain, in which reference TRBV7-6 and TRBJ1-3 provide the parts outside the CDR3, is GAGVSQSPRYKVTKRGQDVALRCDPISGHVSLYWYRQALGQGPEFLTYFNYEAQQDKSGLPNDRFSAERPEGSISTLTIQRTEQRDSAMYRCASSLAGGQARGFGNTIYFGEGSWLTVV.